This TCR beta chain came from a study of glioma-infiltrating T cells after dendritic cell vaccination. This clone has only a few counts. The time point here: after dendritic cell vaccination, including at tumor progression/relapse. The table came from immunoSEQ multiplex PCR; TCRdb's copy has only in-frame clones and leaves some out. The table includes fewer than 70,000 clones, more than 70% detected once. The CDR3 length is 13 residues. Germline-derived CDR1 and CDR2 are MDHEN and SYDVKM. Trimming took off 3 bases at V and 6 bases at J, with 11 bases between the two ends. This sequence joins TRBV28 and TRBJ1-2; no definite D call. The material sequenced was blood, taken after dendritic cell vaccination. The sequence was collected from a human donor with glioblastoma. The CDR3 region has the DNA TGTGCCAGCAGTTTCCTACGGCGGGATGGCTACACCTTC. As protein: CASSFLRRDGYTF.